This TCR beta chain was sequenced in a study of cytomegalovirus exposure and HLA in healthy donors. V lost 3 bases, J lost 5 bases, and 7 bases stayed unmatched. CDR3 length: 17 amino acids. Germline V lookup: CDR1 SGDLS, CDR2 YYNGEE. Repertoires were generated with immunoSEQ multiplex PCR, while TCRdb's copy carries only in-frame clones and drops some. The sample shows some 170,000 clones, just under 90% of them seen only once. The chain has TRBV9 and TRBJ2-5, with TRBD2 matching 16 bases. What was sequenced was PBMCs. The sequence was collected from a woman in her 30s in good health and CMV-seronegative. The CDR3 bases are TGTGCCAGCAGCGGCGGGACTAGCGGGGGGGGTTGGGAGACCCAGTACTTC. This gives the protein CASSGGTSGGGWETQYF.